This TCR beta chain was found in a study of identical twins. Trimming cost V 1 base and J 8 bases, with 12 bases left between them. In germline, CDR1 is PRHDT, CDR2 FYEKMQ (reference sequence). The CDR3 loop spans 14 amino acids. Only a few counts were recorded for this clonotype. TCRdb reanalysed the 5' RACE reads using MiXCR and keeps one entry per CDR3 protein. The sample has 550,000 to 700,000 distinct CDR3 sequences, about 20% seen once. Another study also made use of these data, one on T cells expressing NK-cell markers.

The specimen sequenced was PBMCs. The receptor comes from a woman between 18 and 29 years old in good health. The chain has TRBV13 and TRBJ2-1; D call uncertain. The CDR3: CASSLVELTYEQFF. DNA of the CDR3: TGTGCCAGCAGCTTAGTAGAGCTTACCTATGAGCAGTTCTTC.